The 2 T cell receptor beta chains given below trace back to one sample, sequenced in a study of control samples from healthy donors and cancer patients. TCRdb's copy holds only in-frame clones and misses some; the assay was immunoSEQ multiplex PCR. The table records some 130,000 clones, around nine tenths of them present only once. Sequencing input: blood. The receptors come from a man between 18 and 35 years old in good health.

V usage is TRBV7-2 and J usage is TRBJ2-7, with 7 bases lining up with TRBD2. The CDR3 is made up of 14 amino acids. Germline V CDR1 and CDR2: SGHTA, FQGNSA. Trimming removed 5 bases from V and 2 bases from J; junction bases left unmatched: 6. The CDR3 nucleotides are TGTGCCAGCAGCCTGGGACTACCACCCTACGAGCAGTACTTC. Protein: CASSLGLPPYEQYF.

CDR3 sequence: CASSRDRVSYNEQFF. The CDR3 DNA follows: TGTGCCAGCAGCAGGGACCGAGTCTCCTACAATGAGCAGTTCTTC. V usage is TRBV11-2 and J usage is TRBJ2-1; D might be TRBD1 or TRBD2, each matching 5 bases. Trimming took 5 bases from V and 0 from J, leaving 11 bases between them. Germline V gene sequence: CDR1 SGHAT, CDR2 FQNNGV. The CDR3 loop spans 15 amino acids.